Listed here are 17 T cell receptor beta chains from one sample, sequenced in a study of CD8 T cells in Susac syndrome. RNA, at about 0.5 to 1 ug, was reverse transcribed with random hexamers. TCRdb re-called the immunoSEQ multiplex PCR reads through MiXCR, storing one row per CDR3 protein. The sample includes 95,000 to 150,000 distinct CDR3 sequences, approximately 96% of them seen just once. Sequences were obtained from CD4+ T cells from PBMCs. The receptors derive from a human donor in good health.

This chain uses TRBV3-1 with TRBJ2-7; D call uncertain. This CDR3 spans 12 amino acids. V was trimmed by 3 bases and J by 3 bases, leaving 6 bases between them. In germline, CDR1 is LGHDT, CDR2 YNNKEL (reference sequence). The CDR3 DNA reads as TGTGCCAGCAGCCATGCTGACTACGAGCAGTACTTC. Translating it yields CASSHADYEQYF.

In its sample, this clonotype was seen once. The CDR3 sequence is CASSEDRGISYEQYF. CDR3 DNA sequence: TGCGCCAGCAGTGAAGACAGGGGGATCTCCTACGAGCAGTACTTC. V is TRBV10-2 and J is TRBJ2-7, with 9 bases lining up with TRBD1. This CDR3 is built from 15 residues. CDR1 is WSHSY, CDR2 SAAADI, per germline. The V and J ends lost 3 bases and 0 bases, in that order; junction bases with no gene match: 3.

V and J are TRBV5-8 and TRBJ2-1; the match to TRBD1 covers 7 bases. From germline, CDR1 is SGHTS and CDR2 YDEGEE. V was pared by 3 bases and J by 4 bases, with 7 bases of the junction left unmatched. This CDR3 spans 15 amino acids. In DNA, the CDR3 is TGTGCCAGCAGCTCCTCCGGGACAGTTTACAATGAGCAGTTCTTC. It codes for CASSSSGTVYNEQFF.

The V gene is TRBV30, the J gene TRBJ2-7; D remains unclear. Per germline, CDR1 GTSNPN and CDR2 SVGIG (reference sequence). V was shortened by 0 bases and J by 0 bases, with 9 bases between the two germline ends. The CDR3 totals 14 residues. The chain's CDR3 is CAWSVPGSSYEQYF. CDR3 nucleotides: TGTGCCTGGAGTGTACCGGGCAGCTCCTACGAGCAGTACTTC. Variable domain in full (rest from reference TRBV30 and TRBJ2-7): SQTIHQWPATLVQPVGSPLSLECTVEGTSNPNLYWYRQAAGRGLQLLFYSVGIGQISSEVPQNLSASRPQDRQFILSSKKLLLSDSGFYLCAWSVPGSSYEQYFGPGTRLTVT.

The V and J genes are TRBV10-3 and TRBJ1-2; a weak D match, TRBD1 (6 bases). CDR1 and CDR2 from the germline V gene are ENHRY and SYGVKD. V was cut by 4 bases and J by 2 bases, with 8 bases left in between. This CDR3 is 13 amino acids long. Here the CDR3 DNA reads TGTGCCATCAGTGGGGGGCAGAACTATGGCTACACCTTC. Translation: CAISGGQNYGYTF.

The CDR3 bases are TGCAGCGTTTCTACAGAGTTCGGAAACACCATATATTTT. It encodes CSVSTEFGNTIYF. V gene TRBV29-1 combines with J gene TRBJ1-3; no clear D. From germline, CDR1 is SQVTM and CDR2 ANQGSEA. CDR3 size: 13 residues. Trimming removed 5 bases at V and 4 bases at J, with 12 bases between.

This clonotype was counted a single time. CDR3 DNA sequence: TGCAGTGCCGGTTCCGGGACAGGGATCAATCAGCCCCAGCATTTT. Translated: CSAGSGTGINQPQHF. V and J are TRBV20-1 and TRBJ1-5, with 9 bases aligning to TRBD1. The ends lost 6 bases at V and 3 bases at J; junction bases unmatched: 9. Germline V CDR1 and CDR2: DFQATT, SNEGSKA (reference sequence). The CDR3 sequence is 15 residues long.

This clonotype was counted once. The chain is built from TRBV7-2 and TRBJ2-7, with TRBD2 matching 8 bases. This CDR3 has 14 amino acids. CDR1 SGHTA and CDR2 FQGNSA come from the germline V gene. Losses at the gene ends were 5 bases for V and 5 bases for J; bases not matched to a gene: 8. Here the CDR3 DNA reads TGTGCCAGCAGCACTCCCGGGACTAGAAACGAGCAGTACTTC. Its translation is CASSTPGTRNEQYF.

The chain joins TRBV29-1 to TRBJ2-7; 9 nucleotides align to TRBD1. The CDR3 totals 12 residues. Germline CDR1 SQVTM, CDR2 ANQGSEA. Trimming removed 6 bases from V and 3 bases from J; junction bases left unmatched: 3. The CDR3: CSVRDRDYEQYF. CDR3 nucleotides: TGCAGCGTCCGGGACAGGGACTACGAGCAGTACTTC.

The J gene is TRBJ2-7, the V gene TRBV29-1, with unresolved D. The V end lost 4 bases, the J end lost 5 bases, and 6 bases lay between the germline ends. The V gene's germline CDR1 is SQVTM and CDR2 ANQGSEA. The CDR3 extends over 10 amino acids. The CDR3, as DNA: TGCAGCGTTGTTCTAGACGAGCAGTACTTC. This translates into CSVVLDEQYF.

This clonotype was seen only once. The chain employs TRBV3-1 and TRBJ2-7, with D possibly being TRBD2 (5 bases). V lost 5 bases and J 3 bases, leaving 17 bases between the germline ends. The germline V gene has CDR1 LGHDT and CDR2 YNNKEL (reference sequence). The CDR3 length is 15 residues. CDR3 sequence: CASSSMWEPYYEQYF. The CDR3 coding sequence is TGTGCCAGCAGCTCGATGTGGGAGCCCTACTACGAGCAGTACTTC.

The CDR3 DNA reads TGCGCCAGCAGCTTGTCAGATACGCAGTATTTT. This translates into CASSLSDTQYF. The rearrangement uses TRBV5-1 and TRBJ2-3; D gene ambiguous. CDR3 length: 11 amino acids. V was trimmed by 1 base and J by 4 bases, leaving 1 base between them. The V gene's germline CDR1 is SGHRS and CDR2 YFSETQ. Full variable domain (outside the CDR3, taken from reference TRBV5-1 and TRBJ2-3): KAGVTQTPRYLIKTRGQQVTLSCSPISGHRSVSWYQQTPGQGLQFLFEYFSETQRNKGNFPGRFSGRQFSNSRSEMNVSTLELGDSALYLCASSLSDTQYFGPGTRLTVL.

The chain links TRBV15 to TRBJ1-5; 7 bases are shared with TRBD1. The CDR3 loop spans 13 amino acids. Germline assignment: CDR1 LNHNV and CDR2 YYDKDF (reference sequence). With V trimmed by 7 bases and J by 1 base, 1 base remained unmatched. The CDR3 nucleotides read TGTGCCACCAAGACAGGGAGCAATCAGCCCCAGCATTTT. Its translation: CATKTGSNQPQHF.

The CDR3 sequence is CASSLGFTGGLREAFF. The DNA for the CDR3 is TGTGCCAGCAGCTTGGGGTTTACAGGCGGTTTACGGGAAGCTTTCTTT. V and J are TRBV7-9 and TRBJ1-1, with D possibly TRBD1 on 5 matching bases. From germline, CDR1 is SEHNR and CDR2 FQNEAQ (reference sequence). V lost 3 bases to trimming and J lost 8 bases, with 22 bases between them. The CDR3 runs 16 residues.

The J gene is TRBJ1-1, the V gene TRBV6-2 or TRBV6-3; D remains unclear. The V gene's germline CDR1 is MNHEY and CDR2 SVGEGT. CDR3 length: 13 amino acids. V shed 5 bases and J shed 0 bases, with 7 bases lying between them. DNA of the CDR3: TGTGCCAGCAGTAAAGCATTGAACACTGAAGCTTTCTTT. It translates to CASSKALNTEAFF.

CDR3 DNA: TGCGCCAGCAGCCAAGGCCTAGCGGGAGACCCCTACGAGCAGTACTTC. The encoded protein is CASSQGLAGDPYEQYF. The chain links TRBV4-3 to TRBJ2-7; TRBD2 aligns across 10 bases. Germline CDR1 and CDR2: LGHNA and YSLEER. V lost 1 base and J lost 2; bases outside the gene matches: 5. The CDR3 contains 16 residues.

With respect to this clonotype: The junction does not match germline at one end; this may be a read error. The chain has TRBV7-9 and TRBJ2-1, with TRBD2 as a possible D gene (6 bases). The CDR3 consists of 16 residues. CDR1 SEHNR and CDR2 FQNEAQ come from the germline V gene (reference sequence). CDR3 coding DNA: TGTGCCAGAAGCTTAAGCCGGACCCTGGGAGGCGATGAGCAGTTCTTC. This gives the protein CARSLSRTLGGDEQFF.